Given below is one TCR beta chain in context. Assay: immunoSEQ multiplex PCR; the TCRdb copy retains only in-frame clones and omits some. The sample contains about 490,000 clones, more than 75% of which appear only once. V shed 5 bases, J shed 5 bases, and the junction held 11 bases outside the gene matches. This CDR3 is 16 amino acids long. Germline values: CDR1 LNHDA, CDR2 SQIVND (reference sequence). The sample originates from a study of shared clonotypes between healthy human individuals. The gene calls are TRBV19 and TRBJ2-1; 8 nucleotides align to TRBD2. The material sequenced was PBMCs. This TCR was recovered from a woman aged 40 to 50 in good health. Some clones in this sample may be carry-over from other donors' samples. CDR3 protein: CASSSRGSGKDNEQFF. CDR3 sequence (DNA): TGTGCCAGTAGTTCCCGGGGTAGCGGGAAGGACAATGAGCAGTTCTTC.